The entry that follows covers one T cell receptor beta chain sequence. Libraries were prepared by immunoSEQ multiplex PCR; TCRdb keeps only in-frame clonotypes and omits some of them. There are some 160,000 clones in the sample; 65% to 85% occur only once, and under 10% lies in the top ten. The data were taken from a study of blood T cell repertoires in COVID-19. Study context: There were acute and convalescent COVID-19 samples, and they came from the United States, Italy and Spain.

V shed 5 bases and J shed 1 base, with 6 bases lying between them. There are 12 residues in the CDR3. From germline, CDR1 is SGHTA and CDR2 FQGNSA. The chain joins TRBV7-2 to TRBJ2-7, with unresolved D. The sample taken for sequencing was peripheral blood. This sequence was found in a man between 45 and 60 years old with active or convalescent COVID-19. The CDR3 here is CASSIYSYEQYF. The CDR3 bases are TGTGCCAGCAGCATATATTCCTACGAGCAGTACTTC.